These 27 T cell receptor beta chains share one sample of origin, sequenced in a study of blood T cell repertoires in COVID-19. Sequencing was performed with immunoSEQ multiplex PCR; in TCRdb, only in-frame clones are kept and a portion is missing. This table has roughly 150,000 clones, approximately 83% appearing once. Sequenced sample: PBMCs or T cells enriched from blood (not recorded which). These TCRs come from a man in his sixties or seventies who had been exposed to COVID-19.

The V gene is TRBV10-3, the J gene TRBJ2-7; D not resolved. Germline V gives CDR1 ENHRY, CDR2 SYGVKD. This CDR3 region has 14 residues. V was pared by 3 bases and J by 0 bases, with 9 bases between. The DNA of the CDR3 is TGTGCCATCAGTGAAAGTGGCGGCTCCTACGAGCAGTACTTC. Amino acids: CAISESGGSYEQYF.

The V gene is TRBV28, the J gene TRBJ1-1, with D possibly being TRBD1 (5 bases). The germline gives CDR1 MDHEN, CDR2 SYDVKM. The CDR3 loop spans 14 amino acids. Trimming removed 7 bases at V and 1 base at J, with 13 bases between. The CDR3 DNA follows: TGTGCCAGCACCCTCCTGGGGCGGAACACTGAAGCTTTCTTT. Amino acids: CASTLLGRNTEAFF. Looking up the rest from reference TRBV28 and TRBJ1-1 gives the full variable domain: DVKVTQSSRYLVKRTGEKVFLECVQDMDHENMFWYRQDPGLGLRLIYFSYDVKMKEKGDIPEGYSVSREKKERFSLILESASTNQTSMYLCASTLLGRNTEAFFGQGTRLTVV.

This chain links TRBV24-1 with TRBJ2-1; 12 nucleotides match TRBD2. The V gene end was trimmed by 3 bases and the J gene end by 1 base; junction bases not matched to a gene: 3. Germline values: CDR1 KGHDR, CDR2 SFDVKD. The CDR3 covers 17 residues. The CDR3 DNA reads TGTGCCACCAGTGATGGGACTAGCGGGTATTCCTACAATGAGCAGTTCTTC. Protein sequence: CATSDGTSGYSYNEQFF.

The gene calls are TRBV10-3 and TRBJ2-1, with 7 bases aligning to TRBD2. CDR3 length: 14 residues. V dropped 4 bases and J dropped 1; count of bases not matched to a gene: 1. In germline, CDR1 is ENHRY, CDR2 SYGVKD. The CDR3 protein is CAISGGGSYNEQFF. CDR3 DNA: TGTGCCATCAGTGGCGGGGGATCCTACAATGAGCAGTTCTTC.

This clone was recorded once. The V and J genes are TRBV6-5 and TRBJ2-3; no firm D call. The V gene's germline CDR1 is MNHEY and CDR2 SVGAGI. Trimming pared 0 bases from V and 6 bases from J, leaving 16 bases between. The CDR3 extends over 16 amino acids. The CDR3 sequence: CASSYSTASWRDTQYF. The CDR3 coding sequence is TGTGCCAGCAGTTACTCGACTGCAAGTTGGCGGGATACGCAGTATTTT.

This sequence joins TRBV7-2 and TRBJ2-7; a weak D match, TRBD2 (5 bases). This CDR3 region has 15 residues. Trimming removed 5 bases from V and 3 bases from J, with 17 bases in between. The germline CDR1 and CDR2 sequences are SGHTA and FQGNSA. The CDR3 nucleotides are TGTGCCAGCAGCAGCAGGCAGACTACTCTCTACGAGCAGTACTTC. It specifies CASSSRQTTLYEQYF.

The chain links TRBV4-1 to TRBJ2-3, with a tentative D call TRBD2 (6 bases). Deletions cut 1 base from V and 0 bases from J, with 11 bases between. Germline CDR1 is MGHRA and CDR2 is YSYEKL. The CDR3 spans 16 residues. The CDR3 here is CASSQAGGTSTDTQYF. In DNA, the CDR3 is TGCGCCAGCAGCCAAGCTGGCGGGACTAGCACAGATACGCAGTATTTT.

In nucleotides, the CDR3 is TGTGCCAGCAGCTTGCCCGGACAGGGGGCCAACTATGGCTACACCTTC. Its protein product is CASSLPGQGANYGYTF. This chain joins TRBV5-4 and TRBJ1-2; 11 bases fit TRBD1. This CDR3 region has 16 residues. From germline, CDR1 is SGHNT and CDR2 YYREEE (reference sequence). Germline trimming cut 1 base from V and 2 bases from J; bases unmatched to any gene: 4.

This rearrangement joins TRBV7-8 to TRBJ1-5; TRBD1 matches 12 bases. J gave up 1 base and V 5 bases, and 9 bases lay outside the gene matches. From germline, CDR1 is SGHVS and CDR2 FQNEAQ. This CDR3 is built from 18 residues. CDR3 protein: CASSLGQGAGSSNQPQHF. The CDR3 bases are TGTGCCAGCAGCCTGGGACAGGGGGCCGGATCGAGCAATCAGCCCCAGCATTTT.

The chain employs TRBV6-1 and TRBJ1-5; TRBD1 is a possible D gene (5 bases). CDR3 size: 17 residues. Trimming took 1 base from V and 1 from J, leaving 14 bases between them. Germline V gene lookup returns CDR1 MNHNS and CDR2 SASEGT. The CDR3 coding sequence is TGTGCCAGCAGTGAAGGCATTCGGGGGTTCAGCAATCAGCCCCAGCATTTT. Its translation is CASSEGIRGFSNQPQHF.

This chain links TRBV7-8 with TRBJ1-3, with 7 bases lining up with TRBD1. The CDR3 totals 17 residues. V lost 1 base and J lost 3; bases outside the gene matches: 9. CDR1 is SGHVS, CDR2 FQNEAQ, per germline. CDR3 loop: CASSLVSGTDLGNTIYF. CDR3 in DNA: TGTGCCAGCAGCTTAGTGTCAGGGACAGACCTTGGAAACACCATATATTTT.

This clone is a singleton in its sample. The rearrangement uses TRBV14 and TRBJ2-3, with a possible D match to TRBD2 (6 bases). CDR3 length equals 12 residues. Trimming cost V 4 bases and J 8 bases, with 10 bases left between them. Germline V gene lookup returns CDR1 SGHDN and CDR2 FVKESK. The CDR3 nucleotides read TGTGCCAGCAGCCCCCTAGCGAGTACGCAGTATTTT. Translated: CASSPLASTQYF.

The chain couples TRBV12-5 to TRBJ2-6; TRBD1 aligns across 8 bases. The germline V gene has CDR1 LGHNT and CDR2 FRNRAP. The CDR3 length is 16 residues. The trim removed 5 bases at V and 2 bases at J, leaving 5 bases unmatched. This CDR3 reads CASGPGQGTGANVLTF. The DNA of the CDR3 is TGTGCTAGTGGTCCTGGACAGGGAACTGGGGCCAACGTCCTGACTTTC.

This clone was seen once. The chain carries TRBV19 and TRBJ2-1; D is possibly TRBD2 (6 bases). CDR1 LNHDA and CDR2 SQIVND come from the germline V gene (reference sequence). The V end lost 3 bases, the J end lost 8 bases, and 23 bases lay between the germline ends. The CDR3 sequence is 17 residues long. The CDR3 is CASSILAPRTGADEQFF. The CDR3 DNA sequence: TGTGCCAGTAGTATTCTGGCCCCACGTACGGGAGCGGATGAGCAGTTCTTC.

The chain carries TRBV15 and TRBJ1-3; 9 nucleotides line up with TRBD1. The CDR3 has 17 residues. J gave up 0 bases and V 3 bases, and 6 bases lay outside the gene matches. Germline V gene data show CDR1 as LNHNV and CDR2 as YYDKDF (reference sequence). The CDR3 loop reads CATSRDSTGGSGNTIYF. CDR3 nucleotide sequence: TGTGCCACCAGCAGGGACTCGACAGGGGGCTCTGGAAACACCATATATTTT.

This sequence joins TRBV4-3 and TRBJ2-5; D possibly corresponds to TRBD1 (5 bases). V shed 0 bases and J shed 3 bases, with 8 bases lying between them. Looked up from germline, CDR1 is LGHNA and CDR2 is YSLEER. This CDR3 region has 14 residues. In DNA, the CDR3 is TGCGCCAGCAGCCAAGATTTCAGGGAAGAGACCCAGTACTTC. This translates into CASSQDFREETQYF.

This sequence joins TRBV6-5 and TRBJ2-2; 8 bases fit TRBD1. The junction had 8 bases not matched to a gene; V was cut back by 2 bases and J by 6 bases. Germline V gene data show CDR1 as MNHEY and CDR2 as SVGAGI. The CDR3 extends over 16 amino acids. The CDR3 loop reads CASSYVGQGRPGELFF. The CDR3 DNA reads TGTGCCAGCAGTTACGTTGGACAGGGTAGGCCCGGGGAGCTGTTTTTT.

V usage is TRBV5-1 and J usage is TRBJ1-2; 7 positions agree with TRBD1. The CDR3 length is 15 residues. Germline values: CDR1 SGHRS, CDR2 YFSETQ. J was trimmed by 0 bases and V by 4 bases; bases with no gene match: 6. CDR3 in amino acids: CASSLGTVANYGYTF. The CDR3, as DNA: TGCGCCAGCAGCCTGGGGACAGTTGCTAACTATGGCTACACCTTC.

The chain uses TRBV9 and TRBJ2-3; 12 bases line up with TRBD2. CDR3 length: 17 amino acids. V trimming: 1 base; J trimming: 10 bases; junction bases outside the gene matches: 13. CDR1 is SGDLS and CDR2 is YYNGEE in the germline V gene. The CDR3 reads CASSVSGTSGPVGAQYF. The CDR3 DNA follows: TGTGCCAGCAGCGTAAGTGGGACTAGCGGGCCAGTTGGTGCGCAGTATTTT. Variable domain in full (rest from reference TRBV9 and TRBJ2-3): DSGVTQTPKHLITATGQRVTLRCSPRSGDLSVYWYQQSLDQGLQFLIQYYNGEERAKGNILERFSAQQFPDLHSELNLSSLELGDSALYFCASSVSGTSGPVGAQYFGPGTRLTVL.

The rearrangement joins TRBV11-2 to TRBJ1-2, with 11 positions matching TRBD1. V dropped 5 bases and J dropped 8; count of bases not matched to a gene: 4. The CDR3 has 13 amino acids. Germline values: CDR1 SGHAT, CDR2 FQNNGV. CDR3 loop: CASSRDRGKGYTF. The DNA of the CDR3 is TGTGCCAGCAGCCGGGACAGGGGGAAGGGCTACACCTTC.

This rearrangement joins TRBV19 to TRBJ1-6; tentatively, D is TRBD1 (6 bases). The V gene lost 5 bases and the J gene lost 9 bases, with 14 bases spanning the gap. The CDR3 runs 14 residues. The germline V gene has CDR1 LNHDA and CDR2 SQIVND (reference sequence). The CDR3 DNA reads TGTGCCAGTAGTCCACAGGGCATCAGTTCACCCCTCCACTTT. This sequence encodes CASSPQGISSPLHF.

The gene calls are TRBV6-5 and TRBJ1-2; D is perhaps TRBD1 (6 bases). The CDR3 runs 14 residues. The V gene lost 6 bases and the J gene lost 8 bases, with 19 bases spanning the gap. Per germline, CDR1 MNHEY and CDR2 SVGAGI. CDR3 in DNA: TGTGCCAGCAGCAACTCTCGACAGGAAGGCGGCTACACCTTC. It codes for CASSNSRQEGGYTF.

The chain uses TRBV5-6 and TRBJ1-5, with unresolved D. Germline CDR1 is SGHDT and CDR2 is YYEEEE. Trimming removed 2 bases from V and 2 bases from J, with 14 bases in between. The CDR3 sequence is 16 residues long. The CDR3 DNA follows: TGTGCCAGCAGCTTTGGAGGGAGGGCTGGCAATCAGCCCCAGCATTTT. It is translated as CASSFGGRAGNQPQHF.

The CDR3 here is CASTGSSYEQYF. The CDR3 DNA sequence: TGTGCCAGTACCGGGAGCTCCTACGAGCAGTACTTC. This chain links TRBV18 with TRBJ2-7; perhaps TRBD2 as D (6 bases). The CDR3 contains 12 residues. With 9 bases removed from V and 0 bases from J, the gap between germline ends came to 9 bases. Germline values: CDR1 KGHSH, CDR2 LQKENI.

The V call is TRBV7-3, the J call TRBJ2-5, with a tentative D call TRBD1 (5 bases). Trimming stripped 7 bases from V and 1 base from J, with 10 bases between. The germline V gene encodes CDR1 SGHTA and CDR2 FQGTGA. This CDR3 comprises 13 residues. CDR3 coding DNA: TGTGCCAGCATTGACAGAGCCCAAGAGACCCAGTACTTC. Translated: CASIDRAQETQYF.

The chain combines TRBV9 with TRBJ2-6; D remains unclear. The V gene lost 0 bases and the J gene lost 4 bases, with 8 bases spanning the gap. CDR1 and CDR2 from the germline V gene are SGDLS and YYNGEE. The CDR3 extends over 15 amino acids. The CDR3 spells CASSVEYTGANVLTF. The CDR3 DNA follows: TGTGCCAGCAGCGTAGAGTACACCGGGGCCAACGTCCTGACTTTC.

The gene calls are TRBV18 and TRBJ1-2; tentative D call: TRBD1 (5 bases). CDR1 KGHSH and CDR2 LQKENI come from the germline V gene. CDR3 length equals 13 residues. Trimming stripped 3 bases from V and 8 bases from J, with 13 bases between. The CDR3 coding sequence is TGTGCCAGCTCACCCGCTGACAGTGGAGGCTACACCTTC. Translating it yields CASSPADSGGYTF.